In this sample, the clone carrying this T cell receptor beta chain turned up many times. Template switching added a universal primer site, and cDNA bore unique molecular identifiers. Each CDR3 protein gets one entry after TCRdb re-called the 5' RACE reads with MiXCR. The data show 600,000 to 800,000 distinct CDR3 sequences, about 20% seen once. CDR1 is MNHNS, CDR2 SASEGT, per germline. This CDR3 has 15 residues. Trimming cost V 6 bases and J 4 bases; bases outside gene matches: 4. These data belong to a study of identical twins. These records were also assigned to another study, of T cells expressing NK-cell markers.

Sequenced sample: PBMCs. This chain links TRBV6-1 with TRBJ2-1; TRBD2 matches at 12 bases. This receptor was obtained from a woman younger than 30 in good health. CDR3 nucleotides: TGTGCCAGCAGGCGAACTAGCGGGGGGTACAATGAGCAGTTCTTC. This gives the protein CASRRTSGGYNEQFF.